Following are 14 T cell receptor beta chains from one sample sequenced in a study of shared clonotypes between healthy human individuals. Libraries were prepared by immunoSEQ multiplex PCR; TCRdb keeps only in-frame clonotypes and omits some of them. The profile shows 1.6 million or so clones, just under 99% of them singletons. The specimen was naive CD4+ T cells sorted from blood. Subset given: CD45RA+ positively selected. These receptors were collected from a man aged 25-40 years in good health.

The chain employs TRBV5-1 and TRBJ2-7; D tentatively fits TRBD1 or TRBD2 (5 bases each). Germline loops: CDR1 SGHRS, CDR2 YFSETQ. This CDR3 region has 15 residues. V was shortened by 2 bases and J by 0 bases, with 12 bases between the two germline ends. CDR3 in amino acids: CASSFEGKSSYEQYF. As DNA, the CDR3 is TGCGCCAGCAGCTTTGAGGGGAAGAGCTCCTACGAGCAGTACTTC.

This clone was counted once. The rearrangement uses TRBV6-6 and TRBJ2-1, with D perhaps matching TRBD1 (5 bases). CDR1 is MNHNY and CDR2 is SVGAGI in the germline V gene (reference sequence). Trimming cost V 2 bases and J 6 bases, with 8 bases left between them. This CDR3 comprises 13 residues. In DNA form, the CDR3 reads TGTGCCAGCAGTTACAGGGGCGTCAATGAGCAGTTCTTC. Translation: CASSYRGVNEQFF.

The chain uses TRBV5-4 and TRBJ2-3, with D possibly TRBD2 on 5 matching bases. The CDR3 runs to 14 residues. The germline gives CDR1 SGHNT, CDR2 YYREEE (reference sequence). The germline V and J ends were trimmed by 4 bases and 6 bases, with 15 bases remaining between them. The CDR3 DNA follows: TGTGCCAGCAGCCCGGAGGTAGCCGCTGATACGCAGTATTTT. It encodes CASSPEVAADTQYF.

J is TRBJ2-1 and V is TRBV23-1, with 9 positions matching TRBD1. TRBV23-1 belongs to the ORF category, with a function that is uncertain. The CDR3 sequence is 17 residues long. After removal of 2 bases from V and 5 bases from J, the junction contained 10 bases not matched to a gene. CDR3 amino acids: CASSQPRQGGRDNEQFF. CDR3 sequence (DNA): TGCGCCAGCAGTCAACCGAGACAGGGGGGTAGGGACAATGAGCAGTTCTTC.

The rearrangement links TRBV10-2 to TRBJ2-5; 8 nucleotides line up with TRBD2. Germline V gene lookup returns CDR1 WSHSY and CDR2 SAAADI. The CDR3 is 16 amino acids. Germline trimming cut 7 bases from V and 3 bases from J; bases unmatched to any gene: 13. DNA of the CDR3: TGCGCCAGCACGGGTCCGGCGGGAGGTCCGAAAGAGACCCAGTACTTC. Encoded protein: CASTGPAGGPKETQYF.

This chain joins TRBV5-1 and TRBJ2-3; no firm D call. In germline, CDR1 is SGHRS, CDR2 YFSETQ. Between the trimmed V and J ends, which lost 1 base and 5 bases, there was a span of 14 bases. The CDR3 totals 15 residues. CDR3 DNA: TGCGCCAGCAGCTTGTTAGGGTCTTCTGGAGATACGCAGTATTTT. This gives the protein CASSLLGSSGDTQYF.

The chain employs TRBV9 and TRBJ2-7; 7 nucleotides align to TRBD2. The CDR3 runs to 15 residues. Germline V gene data show CDR1 as SGDLS and CDR2 as YYNGEE. The V gene end was trimmed by 4 bases and the J gene end by 3 bases; junction bases not matched to a gene: 10. The CDR3 reads CASSIGASGLYEQYF. CDR3 coding DNA: TGTGCCAGCAGCATCGGGGCTAGCGGACTCTACGAGCAGTACTTC.

The rearrangement links TRBV19 to TRBJ2-1; D is uncertain. Trimming left V 3 bases short and J 8 bases short, with 8 bases between. Per the germline V gene, CDR1 is LNHDA and CDR2 is SQIVND (reference sequence). This CDR3 is 12 amino acids long. This chain's CDR3 is CASSISVDEQFF. Written as DNA, the CDR3 is TGTGCCAGTAGTATCTCCGTGGATGAGCAGTTCTTC.

The chain is built from TRBV5-1 and TRBJ2-1; TRBD1 matches at 8 bases. J gave up 3 bases and V 7 bases, and 12 bases lay outside the gene matches. The CDR3 extends over 16 amino acids. Germline values: CDR1 SGHRS, CDR2 YFSETQ. CDR3 DNA: TGCGCCAGCGGCCTATACCCCGGACAGGGCTACAATGAGCAGTTCTTC. It specifies CASGLYPGQGYNEQFF.

The chain employs TRBV7-9 and TRBJ2-2, with TRBD1 identical over 7 bases. Germline V gives CDR1 SEHNR, CDR2 FQNEAQ (reference sequence). Trimming took 6 bases from V and 5 from J; bases not matched to a gene: 15. The CDR3 is 17 amino acids. The CDR3: CASREPGTEVGTGELFF. Here the CDR3 DNA reads TGTGCCAGCAGGGAACCTGGGACAGAAGTTGGAACCGGGGAGCTGTTTTTT. The entire variable domain, with the rest obtained from reference TRBV7-9 and TRBJ2-2, is as follows: DTGVSQNPRHKITKRGQNVTFRCDPISEHNRLYWYRQTLGQGPEFLTYFQNEAQLEKSRLLSDRFSAERPKGSFSTLEIQRTEQGDSAMYLCASREPGTEVGTGELFFGEGSRLTVL.

This rearrangement joins TRBV18 to TRBJ1-2, with D possibly TRBD1 on 5 matching bases. The CDR3 length is 13 residues. Trimming stripped 6 bases from V and 4 bases from J, with 12 bases between. In germline, CDR1 is KGHSH, CDR2 LQKENI. The CDR3 region has the DNA TGTGCCAGCTCGTCGGGGGAGGGCTATGGCTACACCTTC. This sequence encodes CASSSGEGYGYTF.

The chain employs TRBV7-9 and TRBJ2-5; TRBD1 might be the D (6 bases). This CDR3 is built from 16 residues. V was pared by 0 bases and J by 0 bases, with 11 bases between. CDR1 is SEHNR, CDR2 FQNEAQ, per germline (reference sequence). The CDR3 sequence is CASSLALTGYQETQYF. DNA of the CDR3: TGTGCCAGCAGCTTAGCGTTGACAGGCTACCAAGAGACCCAGTACTTC.

V is TRBV18 and J is TRBJ2-7; the match to TRBD2 covers 8 bases. V lost 4 bases, J lost 4 bases, and 3 bases stayed unmatched. Germline V gene data show CDR1 as KGHSH and CDR2 as LQKENI. This CDR3 region has 13 residues. The CDR3 loop is CASSLERGYEQYF. Here the CDR3 DNA reads TGTGCCAGCTCACTCGAGCGGGGGTACGAGCAGTACTTC.

This clone was seen once. The chain joins TRBV11-2 to TRBJ1-1; D not resolved. CDR1 is SGHAT, CDR2 FQNNGV, per germline. This CDR3 is 14 amino acids long. V was pared by 1 base and J by 4 bases, with 10 bases between. The CDR3 nucleotides read TGTGCCAGCAGCTTAGGGGCAGTTGGCACTGAAGCTTTCTTT. Protein sequence: CASSLGAVGTEAFF.